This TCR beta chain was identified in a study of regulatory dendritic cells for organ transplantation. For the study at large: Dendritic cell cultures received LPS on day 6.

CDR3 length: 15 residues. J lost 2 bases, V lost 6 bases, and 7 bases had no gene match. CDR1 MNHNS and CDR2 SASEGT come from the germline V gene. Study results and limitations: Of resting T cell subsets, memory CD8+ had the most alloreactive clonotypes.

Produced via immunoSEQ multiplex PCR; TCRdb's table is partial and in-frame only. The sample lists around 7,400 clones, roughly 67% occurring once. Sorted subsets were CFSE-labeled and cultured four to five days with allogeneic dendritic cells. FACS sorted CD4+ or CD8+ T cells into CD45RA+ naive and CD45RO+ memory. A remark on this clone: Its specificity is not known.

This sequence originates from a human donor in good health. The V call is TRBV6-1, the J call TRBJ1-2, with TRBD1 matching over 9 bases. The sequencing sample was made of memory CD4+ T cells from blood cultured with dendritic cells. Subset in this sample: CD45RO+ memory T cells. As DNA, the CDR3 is TGTGCCAGCAGGCCTACGACAGGGGGGAACTATGGCTACACCTTC. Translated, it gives CASRPTTGGNYGYTF.